This T cell receptor (beta chain) was profiled in a study of T cell clonotyping in hematopoietic cell transplantation. Turning to the study itself: Pretransplant recipient samples were taken after cytoreduction.

As for this clone: Its antigen is not identified.

Study-level points and caveats: Recipient TCR diversity dropped after transplant; expanded clonotypes rose from day 30 to 180. No sorting was done, leaving CD4 and CD8 contributions mixed.

Time point specified: recipient sample about 28 days before transplant, after cytoreduction. Here immunoSEQ multiplex PCR was the method, and the copy in TCRdb shows in-frame clones only, minus some. In the table there are about 16,000 clones, roughly 93% of which are singletons. This CDR3 contains 14 residues. The V and J ends lost 5 bases and 4 bases respectively, with 12 bases between them. Germline V gives CDR1 SEHNR, CDR2 FQNEAQ (reference sequence). The V and J genes are TRBV7-9 and TRBJ1-3, with D possibly being TRBD1 (5 bases). The clonotype comes from a man aged 18 to 29 with biphenotypic leukemia. Some clones in this sample may be carry-over from other donors' samples. This specimen consisted of peripheral blood mononuclear cells, obtained before stem cell transplant. This chain's CDR3 is CASSPQGPGNTIYF. The CDR3 DNA reads as TGTGCCAGCAGCCCCCAGGGTCCAGGAAACACCATATATTTT.